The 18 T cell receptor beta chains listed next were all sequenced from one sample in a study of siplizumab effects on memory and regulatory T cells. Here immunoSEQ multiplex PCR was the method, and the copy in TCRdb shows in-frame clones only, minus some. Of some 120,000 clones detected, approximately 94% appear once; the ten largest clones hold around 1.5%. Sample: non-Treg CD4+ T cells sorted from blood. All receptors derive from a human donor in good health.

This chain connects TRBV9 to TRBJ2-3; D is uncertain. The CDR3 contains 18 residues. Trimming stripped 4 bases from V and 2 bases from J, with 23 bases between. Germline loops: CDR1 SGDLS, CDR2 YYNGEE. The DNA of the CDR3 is TGTGCCAGCAGCCCGTCCCCCTATAGGCTAACCACCACAGATACGCAGTATTTT. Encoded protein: CASSPSPYRLTTTDTQYF.

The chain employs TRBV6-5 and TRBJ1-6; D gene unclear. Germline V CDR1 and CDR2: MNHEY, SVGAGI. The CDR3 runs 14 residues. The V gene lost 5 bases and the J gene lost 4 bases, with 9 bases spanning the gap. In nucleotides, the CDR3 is TGTGCCAGCAGTGAAGTTGATTATAATTCACCCCTCCACTTT. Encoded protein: CASSEVDYNSPLHF.

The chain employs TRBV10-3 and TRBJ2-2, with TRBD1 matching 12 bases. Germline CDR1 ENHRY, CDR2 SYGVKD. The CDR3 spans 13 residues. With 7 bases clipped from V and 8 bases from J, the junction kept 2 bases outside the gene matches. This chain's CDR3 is CAITGQGAGELFF. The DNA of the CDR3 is TGTGCCATCACGGGACAGGGGGCTGGGGAGCTGTTTTTT.

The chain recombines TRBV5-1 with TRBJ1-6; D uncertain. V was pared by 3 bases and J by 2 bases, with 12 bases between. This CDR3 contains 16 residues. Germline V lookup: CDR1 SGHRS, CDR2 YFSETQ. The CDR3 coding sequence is TGCGCCAGCAGCTCAACTCCCGGGCCCTATAATTCACCCCTCCACTTT. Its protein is CASSSTPGPYNSPLHF.

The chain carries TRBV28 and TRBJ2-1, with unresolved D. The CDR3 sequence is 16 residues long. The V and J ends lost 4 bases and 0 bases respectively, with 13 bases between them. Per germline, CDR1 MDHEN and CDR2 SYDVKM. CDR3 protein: CASSSSTRSSYNEQFF. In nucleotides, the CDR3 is TGTGCCAGCAGTTCCTCGACCCGGAGCTCCTACAATGAGCAGTTCTTC.

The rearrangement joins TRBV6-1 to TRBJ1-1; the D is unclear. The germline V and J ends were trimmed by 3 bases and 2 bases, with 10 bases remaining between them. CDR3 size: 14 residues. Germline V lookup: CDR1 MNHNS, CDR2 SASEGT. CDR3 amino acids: CASSEGMVNTEAFF. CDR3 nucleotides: TGTGCCAGCAGTGAGGGCATGGTAAACACTGAAGCTTTCTTT.

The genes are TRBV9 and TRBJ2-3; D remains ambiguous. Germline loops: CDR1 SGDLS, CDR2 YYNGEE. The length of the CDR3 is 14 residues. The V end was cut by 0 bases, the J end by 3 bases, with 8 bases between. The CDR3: CASSVDHKTDTQYF. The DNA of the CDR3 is TGTGCCAGCAGCGTAGATCATAAAACAGATACGCAGTATTTT.

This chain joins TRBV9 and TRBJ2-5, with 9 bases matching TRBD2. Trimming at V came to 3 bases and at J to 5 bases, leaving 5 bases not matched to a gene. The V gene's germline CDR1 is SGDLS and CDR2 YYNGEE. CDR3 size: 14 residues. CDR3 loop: CASSASSGTETQYF. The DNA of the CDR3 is TGTGCCAGCAGCGCCTCTAGCGGGACGGAGACCCAGTACTTC.

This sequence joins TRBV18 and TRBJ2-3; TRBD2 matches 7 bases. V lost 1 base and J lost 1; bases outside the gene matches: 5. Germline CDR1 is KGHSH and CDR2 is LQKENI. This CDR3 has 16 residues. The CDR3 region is CASSPLERGGTDTQYF. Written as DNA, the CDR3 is TGTGCCAGCTCACCACTGGAACGGGGGGGCACAGATACGCAGTATTTT.

The CDR3 sequence: CASSLVPGFYEQYF. The CDR3 nucleotides read TGTGCCAGCAGCTTAGTACCAGGGTTCTACGAGCAGTACTTC. The rearrangement joins TRBV7-6 to TRBJ2-7, with D tentatively TRBD1 (5 bases). This CDR3 comprises 14 residues. CDR1 is SGHVS, CDR2 FNYEAQ, per germline. The ends were cut back, 1 base at V and 3 bases at J, with 10 bases in the middle.

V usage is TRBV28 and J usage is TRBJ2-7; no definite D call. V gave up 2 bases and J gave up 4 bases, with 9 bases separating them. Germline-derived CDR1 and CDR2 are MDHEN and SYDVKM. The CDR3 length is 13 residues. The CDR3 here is CASSLGQIYEQYF. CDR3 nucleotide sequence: TGTGCCAGCAGTTTAGGCCAGATTTACGAGCAGTACTTC. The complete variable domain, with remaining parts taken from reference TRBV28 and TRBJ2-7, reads DVKVTQSSRYLVKRTGEKVFLECVQDMDHENMFWYRQDPGLGLRLIYFSYDVKMKEKGDIPEGYSVSREKKERFSLILESASTNQTSMYLCASSLGQIYEQYFGPGTRLTVT.

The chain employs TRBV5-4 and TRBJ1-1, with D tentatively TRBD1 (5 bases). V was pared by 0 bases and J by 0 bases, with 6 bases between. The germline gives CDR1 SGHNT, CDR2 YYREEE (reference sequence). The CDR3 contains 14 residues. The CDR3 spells CASSLDRMNTEAFF. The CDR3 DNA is TGTGCCAGCAGCTTGGACAGGATGAACACTGAAGCTTTCTTT.

CDR3 in amino acids: CASSPGQGGEKLFF. DNA of the CDR3: TGTGCCAGCAGCCCCGGACAGGGCGGTGAAAAACTGTTTTTT. V gene TRBV11-2 combines with J gene TRBJ1-4, with TRBD1 matching over 8 bases. Germline V gene sequence: CDR1 SGHAT, CDR2 FQNNGV. Trimming cost V 5 bases and J 7 bases; bases outside gene matches: 6. This CDR3 is built from 14 residues. Full variable domain (remainder filled in from reference TRBV11-2 and TRBJ1-4): EAGVAQSPRYKIIEKRQSVAFWCNPISGHATLYWYQQILGQGPKLLIQFQNNGVVDDSQLPKDRFSAERLKGVDSTLKIQPAKLEDSAVYLCASSPGQGGEKLFFGSGTQLSVL.

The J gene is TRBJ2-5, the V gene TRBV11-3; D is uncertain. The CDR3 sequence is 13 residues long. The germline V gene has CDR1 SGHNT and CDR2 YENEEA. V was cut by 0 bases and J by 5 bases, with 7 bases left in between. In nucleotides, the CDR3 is TGTGCCAGCAGCTTAGAGGGGTGGGAGACCCAGTACTTC. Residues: CASSLEGWETQYF. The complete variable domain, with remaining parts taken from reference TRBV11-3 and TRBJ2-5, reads EAGVVQSPRYKIIEKKQPVAFWCNPISGHNTLYWYLQNLGQGPELLIRYENEEAVDDSQLPKDRFSAERLKGVDSTLKIQPAELGDSAVYLCASSLEGWETQYFGPGTRLLVL.

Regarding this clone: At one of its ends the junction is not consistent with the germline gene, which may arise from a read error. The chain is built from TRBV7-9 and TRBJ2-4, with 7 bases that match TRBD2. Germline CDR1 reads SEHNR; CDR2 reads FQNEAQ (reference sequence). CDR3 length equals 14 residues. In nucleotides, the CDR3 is TGTGCCAGCAGCTTAGAGGGAGGCCCAGCGGGGAGGGACTTC. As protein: CASSLEGGPAGRDF.

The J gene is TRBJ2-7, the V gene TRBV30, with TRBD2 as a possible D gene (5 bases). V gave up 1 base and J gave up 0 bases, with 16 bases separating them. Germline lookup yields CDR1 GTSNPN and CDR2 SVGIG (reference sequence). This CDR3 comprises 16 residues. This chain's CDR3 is CAWSAGGGRPSYEQYF. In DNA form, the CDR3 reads TGTGCCTGGAGTGCCGGCGGCGGGCGGCCCTCCTACGAGCAGTACTTC.

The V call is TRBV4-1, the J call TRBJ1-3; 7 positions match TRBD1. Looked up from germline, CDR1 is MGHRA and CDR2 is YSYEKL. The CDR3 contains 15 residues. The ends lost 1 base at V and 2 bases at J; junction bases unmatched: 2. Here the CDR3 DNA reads TGCGCCAGCAGCCAAGTAACAGGGGCTGGAAACACCATATATTTT. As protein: CASSQVTGAGNTIYF.

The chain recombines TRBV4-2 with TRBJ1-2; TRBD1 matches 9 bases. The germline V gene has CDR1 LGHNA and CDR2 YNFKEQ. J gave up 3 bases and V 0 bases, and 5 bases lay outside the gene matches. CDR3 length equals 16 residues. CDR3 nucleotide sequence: TGTGCCAGCAGCCAAGACCGGACAGGGGATTACTATGGCTACACCTTC. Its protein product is CASSQDRTGDYYGYTF.